This T cell receptor (beta chain) was documented in a study of T cell responses to AZD1222 COVID-19 vaccine. This table comes from immunoSEQ multiplex PCR, and its TCRdb copy is limited to in-frame clones, with some not included. Of some 150,000 clones listed, about 91% were seen once; the top ten hold around 4%. Study-wide results and limits: Two AZD1222 administrations were followed by greater Spike-specific TCR breadth and depth. Donors were chiefly white British, with a greater number of females, and clonal diversity was perhaps underestimated. In all cases, repertoires were sampled only after the peak T cell response.

A remark on this clone: Antigen unknown.

The input for sequencing was peripheral blood, taken on day 0 of MenACWY control vaccination. This TCR came from an adult in good health.

This CDR3 is CASMGTNEKLFF. CDR3 nucleotides: TGTGCCAGTATGGGAACTAATGAAAAACTGTTTTTT. The chain carries TRBV2 and TRBJ1-4; D remains ambiguous. The CDR3 length is 12 residues. V was clipped by 9 bases and J by 1 base, with 6 bases between them. CDR1 and CDR2 (germline): SNHLY, FYNNEI.